A single sample gave rise to the 32 T cell receptor beta chains below, sequenced in a study of T cell responses to AZD1222 COVID-19 vaccine. Method: immunoSEQ multiplex PCR; TCRdb's copy keeps in-frame clones and lacks some. Among tens of thousands of clones listed, more than 75% were seen once. The source material was peripheral blood, sampled on day 0 of AZD1222 vaccination. These receptors all come from an adult in good health.

V usage is TRBV6-5 and J usage is TRBJ1-4; maybe TRBD1 (6 bases). This CDR3 has 13 residues. The germline CDR1 and CDR2 sequences are MNHEY and SVGAGI. Trimming took off 4 bases at V and 7 bases at J, with 10 bases between the two ends. Here the CDR3 reads CASSLDSLEKLFF. Written as DNA, the CDR3 is TGTGCCAGCAGTTTGGACAGCCTTGAAAAACTGTTTTTT.

The chain links TRBV6-5 to TRBJ2-1, with 10 positions matching TRBD2. The CDR3 consists of 14 residues. Germline trimming cut 6 bases from V and 12 bases from J; bases unmatched to any gene: 11. Germline CDR1 reads MNHEY; CDR2 reads SVGAGI. CDR3 DNA sequence: TGTGCCAGCAGCGGCGGGACTAGCGCTACGAGGCAGTTCTTC. Its translation: CASSGGTSATRQFF.

The genes are TRBV7-2 and TRBJ2-1; D is unclear. Germline V CDR1 and CDR2: SGHTA, FQGNSA. The CDR3 extends over 15 amino acids. V was shortened by 5 bases and J by 4 bases, with 15 bases between the two germline ends. The CDR3 DNA is TGTGCCAGCAGCGCCGACCCTAACCTGTACAATGAGCAGTTCTTC. Translating it yields CASSADPNLYNEQFF.

The V and J genes are TRBV2 and TRBJ1-3; unclear D gene. This CDR3 spans 11 amino acids. Germline CDR1 reads SNHLY; CDR2 reads FYNNEI. Between the trimmed V and J ends, which lost 4 bases and 7 bases, there was a span of 5 bases. The CDR3 reads CASSVQNTIYF. CDR3 coding DNA: TGTGCCAGCAGTGTCCAGAACACCATATATTTT.

The V and J genes are TRBV7-8 and TRBJ1-3; D might be TRBD1 (6 bases). Trimming removed 5 bases from V and 4 bases from J, with 15 bases in between. Per the germline V gene, CDR1 is SGHVS and CDR2 is FQNEAQ. This CDR3 is 15 amino acids long. The CDR3 coding sequence is TGTGCCAGCAGCCCGCAGGGGACGTACGGAAACACCATATATTTT. Translating gives CASSPQGTYGNTIYF.

This chain connects TRBV15 to TRBJ2-2, with D perhaps TRBD1 or TRBD2 (5 bases each). V was trimmed by 2 bases and J by 4 bases, leaving 14 bases between them. Germline values: CDR1 LNHNV, CDR2 YYDKDF (reference sequence). There are 16 residues in the CDR3. This CDR3 reads CATSRLPEGRTGELFF. The CDR3 bases are TGTGCCACCAGCAGACTCCCCGAGGGACGCACCGGGGAGCTGTTTTTT. The variable domain in full, completed from reference TRBV15 and TRBJ2-2, reads DAMVIQNPRYQVTQFGKPVTLSCSQTLNHNVMYWYQQKSSQAPKLLFHYYDKDFNNEADTPDNFQSRRPNTSFCFLDIRSPGLGDTAMYLCATSRLPEGRTGELFFGEGSRLTVL.

This chain joins TRBV5-5 and TRBJ1-2; D remains unclear. V dropped 4 bases and J dropped 3 bases, with 16 bases sitting between them. The CDR3 loop spans 15 amino acids. Germline CDR1 and CDR2: SGHKS and YYEKEE (reference sequence). The CDR3: CASSPGPNLDYGYTF. CDR3 DNA sequence: TGTGCCAGCAGCCCAGGCCCCAATTTAGACTATGGCTACACCTTC. Filled out from reference TRBV5-5 and TRBJ1-2, the complete variable domain reads DAGVTQSPTHLIKTRGQQVTLRCSPISGHKSVSWYQQVLGQGPQFIFQYYEKEERGRGNFPDRFSARQFPNYSSELNVNALLLGDSALYLCASSPGPNLDYGYTFGSGTRLTVV.

V gene TRBV28 combines with J gene TRBJ1-1; D ambiguous. The germline V and J ends were trimmed by 2 bases and 3 bases, with 4 bases remaining between them. CDR1 and CDR2 (germline): MDHEN, SYDVKM. The CDR3 covers 12 residues. DNA of the CDR3: TGTGCCAGCAGTTTACCTCACACTGAAGCTTTCTTT. As protein: CASSLPHTEAFF.

In DNA, the CDR3 is TGCGCCAGCAGCCCCGGACAGGGGCCTATGAACACTGAAGCTTTCTTT. The encoded protein is CASSPGQGPMNTEAFF. V gene TRBV4-1 combines with J gene TRBJ1-1; 9 bases line up with TRBD1. The CDR3 runs 16 residues. V dropped 4 bases and J dropped 0; count of bases not matched to a gene: 6. The germline CDR1 and CDR2 sequences are MGHRA and YSYEKL.

The chain is built from TRBV7-9 and TRBJ1-2, with 11 bases fitting TRBD1. V gave up 5 bases and J gave up 9 bases; unmatched junction bases: 8. Germline CDR1 is SEHNR and CDR2 is FQNEAQ (reference sequence). This CDR3 is 14 amino acids long. In DNA, the CDR3 is TGTGCCAGCAGCCGACCGGACAGGGGGCTTAGCTACACCTTC. Protein sequence: CASSRPDRGLSYTF.

The CDR3 sequence is CASSGRAGVGEKLFF. DNA for the CDR3: TGTGCCAGCAGCGGAAGGGCAGGGGTGGGTGAAAAACTGTTTTTT. This chain uses TRBV11-2 with TRBJ1-4, with D maybe TRBD1 (6 bases). The V and J ends lost 5 bases and 7 bases respectively, with 17 bases between them. Germline values: CDR1 SGHAT, CDR2 FQNNGV. There are 15 residues in the CDR3. The full variable domain, with the rest looked up from reference TRBV11-2 and TRBJ1-4, is EAGVAQSPRYKIIEKRQSVAFWCNPISGHATLYWYQQILGQGPKLLIQFQNNGVVDDSQLPKDRFSAERLKGVDSTLKIQPAKLEDSAVYLCASSGRAGVGEKLFFGSGTQLSVL.

CDR3 sequence: CASSGGKEFGTGVLSEAFF. The CDR3 DNA follows: TGTGCCAGCTCAGGGGGTAAAGAGTTTGGGACAGGGGTATTGTCTGAAGCTTTCTTT. The chain uses TRBV18 and TRBJ1-1; 10 bases map to TRBD1. Germline-derived CDR1 and CDR2 are KGHSH and LQKENI. This CDR3 spans 19 amino acids. J was trimmed by 6 bases and V by 5 bases; bases with no gene match: 21.

The J gene is TRBJ2-3, the V gene TRBV3-1 (or the pseudogene TRBV3-2); D unresolved. CDR1 LGHDT and CDR2 YNNKEL come from the germline V gene (reference sequence). The CDR3 covers 12 residues. Trimming shortened V by 3 bases and J by 5 bases, and 6 bases separated the two germline ends. Here the CDR3 DNA reads TGTGCCAGCAGCCAGGGTCTAGATACGCAGTATTTT. Translated, it gives CASSQGLDTQYF.

The V gene is TRBV19, the J gene TRBJ1-1; D gene ambiguous. Germline V gives CDR1 LNHDA, CDR2 SQIVND (reference sequence). This CDR3 contains 13 residues. V was trimmed by 3 bases and J by 1 base, leaving 6 bases between them. DNA for the CDR3: TGTGCCAGTAGTATGGCAAGGAACACTGAAGCTTTCTTT. Its protein is CASSMARNTEAFF.

The chain joins TRBV3-1 (or the pseudogene TRBV3-2) to TRBJ1-4, with unresolved D. The CDR3 is 13 residues long. The V and J ends lost 4 bases and 8 bases respectively, with 11 bases between them. Germline CDR1 is LGHDT and CDR2 is YNNKEL (reference sequence). CDR3 loop: CASSLYTGEKLFF. The DNA of the CDR3 is TGTGCCAGCAGCCTCTACACGGGCGAAAAACTGTTTTTT.

The V call is TRBV2, the J call TRBJ2-3, with 12 positions matching TRBD2. This CDR3 is 16 amino acids long. The V and J ends lost 7 bases and 5 bases, in that order; junction bases with no gene match: 10. Looked up from germline, CDR1 is SNHLY and CDR2 is FYNNEI. The CDR3 bases are TGTGCCAGCAATCCCCAACTAGCGGGGGGTATAGATACGCAGTATTTT. Its translation: CASNPQLAGGIDTQYF.

Remarks on this clone: The junction shows a germline mismatch at one end, possibly a read error. This sequence joins TRBV7-8 and TRBJ2-3; weak D call: TRBD1 (5 bases). The CDR3 sequence is 14 residues long. Looked up from germline, CDR1 is SGHVS and CDR2 is FQNEAQ. The CDR3 nucleotides are TGTGCCAGCAGCTTAGGGGGCGGTACAGGTACGCAGTATTTT. Protein sequence: CASSLGGGTGTQYF.

The chain has TRBV14 and TRBJ1-1; 8 bases map to TRBD1. With V trimmed by 4 bases and J by 1 base, 2 bases remained unmatched. Germline CDR1 SGHDN, CDR2 FVKESK. The CDR3 covers 14 residues. The CDR3 sequence is CASSPDRANTEAFF. Here the CDR3 DNA reads TGTGCCAGCAGCCCGGACAGGGCGAACACTGAAGCTTTCTTT.

The sample holds a few counts of this clone. This chain uses TRBV5-6 with TRBJ2-1; 9 bases are shared with TRBD1. The CDR3 contains 15 residues. Germline trimming cut 4 bases from V and 0 bases from J; bases unmatched to any gene: 2. CDR1 is SGHDT, CDR2 YYEEEE, per germline. CDR3 bases: TGTGCCAGCAGCCCGGACAGGGGCTCCTACAATGAGCAGTTCTTC. Its translation is CASSPDRGSYNEQFF. Based on the CDR3 plus reference TRBV5-6 and TRBJ2-1, the full variable domain is DAGVTQSPTHLIKTRGQQVTLRCSPKSGHDTVSWYQQALGQGPQFIFQYYEEEERQRGNFPDRFSGHQFPNYSSELNVNALLLGDSALYLCASSPDRGSYNEQFFGPGTRLTVL.

V usage is TRBV10-1 and J usage is TRBJ2-4, with 10 bases matching TRBD2. V lost 3 bases and J lost 2; bases outside the gene matches: 7. The CDR3 is 17 amino acids. CDR1 and CDR2 (germline): WNHNN, SYGVQD (reference sequence). The CDR3 sequence: CASSDSGLARTKNIQYF. Written as DNA, the CDR3 is TGCGCCAGCAGTGATTCGGGACTAGCGCGAACCAAAAACATTCAGTACTTC.

The chain carries TRBV11-3 and TRBJ2-2; D is unclear. CDR1 and CDR2 (germline): SGHNT, YENEEA. The ends were cut back, 5 bases at V and 3 bases at J, with 13 bases in the middle. This CDR3 comprises 15 residues. CDR3 residues: CASSPPRPDTGELFF. The CDR3 DNA follows: TGTGCCAGCAGCCCGCCGAGGCCAGACACCGGGGAGCTGTTTTTT.

This clone was counted a few times. The chain uses TRBV19 and TRBJ1-1; unclear D gene. Trimming stripped 0 bases from V and 0 bases from J, with 8 bases between. The V gene's germline CDR1 is LNHDA and CDR2 SQIVND (reference sequence). The CDR3 is 15 amino acids. For the CDR3, the DNA is TGTGCCAGTAGTATAGATCACAGAATGAACACTGAAGCTTTCTTT. Translated, it gives CASSIDHRMNTEAFF.

V usage is TRBV4-1 and J usage is TRBJ2-1, with a tentative D call TRBD2 (7 bases). The CDR3 runs 16 residues. With 4 bases removed from V and 5 bases from J, the gap between germline ends came to 18 bases. CDR1 is MGHRA and CDR2 is YSYEKL in the germline V gene. CDR3 protein: CASSRLRGAEDNEQFF. In nucleotides, the CDR3 is TGCGCCAGCAGCCGCCTTCGGGGGGCGGAAGACAATGAGCAGTTCTTC.

V is TRBV2 and J is TRBJ1-2, with D uncertain. In germline, CDR1 is SNHLY, CDR2 FYNNEI. The germline V and J ends were trimmed by 6 bases and 5 bases, with 7 bases remaining between them. CDR3 length: 11 residues. The CDR3 DNA reads TGTGCCAGCAGGGTAGGGTATGGCTACACCTTC. Its protein product is CASRVGYGYTF.

The V call is TRBV5-1, the J call TRBJ2-5; 9 nucleotides agree with TRBD2. In germline, CDR1 is SGHRS, CDR2 YFSETQ. J gave up 1 base and V 0 bases, and 4 bases lay outside the gene matches. This CDR3 is built from 16 residues. CDR3 DNA sequence: TGCGCCAGCAGCTTGGAGGCGGGAGGGCCCCAAGAGACCCAGTACTTC. Translating it yields CASSLEAGGPQETQYF.

The chain links TRBV28 to TRBJ2-7; 11 bases match TRBD2. The germline gives CDR1 MDHEN, CDR2 SYDVKM. V dropped 6 bases and J dropped 2; count of bases not matched to a gene: 6. This CDR3 spans 15 amino acids. This CDR3 is CASSPGTSGTYEQYF. DNA for the CDR3: TGTGCCAGCAGCCCCGGGACTAGCGGAACCTACGAGCAGTACTTC.

The V and J genes are TRBV6-5 and TRBJ2-1, with TRBD2 matching 12 bases. The CDR3 is 15 amino acids. The V segment lost 2 bases and the J segment 6 bases; nucleotides outside the gene matches: 2. Germline loops: CDR1 MNHEY, CDR2 SVGAGI. CDR3 residues: CASSYASGRANEQFF. CDR3 coding DNA: TGTGCCAGCAGTTACGCTAGCGGGAGGGCCAATGAGCAGTTCTTC.

This clone appeared a single time. This sequence joins TRBV5-4 and TRBJ2-3; 8 bases map to TRBD1. V gave up 1 base and J gave up 6 bases; unmatched junction bases: 7. Germline loops: CDR1 SGHNT, CDR2 YYREEE (reference sequence). This CDR3 region has 15 residues. CDR3 in DNA: TGTGCCAGCAGCTTGTATCAGGGGGCGTATGATACGCAGTATTTT. Protein: CASSLYQGAYDTQYF.

This chain links TRBV10-1 with TRBJ2-3, with TRBD2 identical over 9 bases. This CDR3 is built from 14 residues. The junction had 7 bases not matched to a gene; V was cut back by 5 bases and J by 7 bases. Germline CDR1 is WNHNN and CDR2 is SYGVQD (reference sequence). CDR3 sequence: CASSSSREGNTQYF. CDR3 nucleotide sequence: TGCGCCAGCAGTTCCTCGCGGGAGGGAAATACGCAGTATTTT.

V and J are TRBV4-1 and TRBJ2-5, with 10 bases identical to TRBD2. V lost 2 bases and J lost 2; bases outside the gene matches: 2. Germline V CDR1 and CDR2: MGHRA, YSYEKL. CDR3 size: 15 residues. Here the CDR3 reads CASSQPTSGQETQYF. CDR3 coding DNA: TGCGCCAGCAGCCAACCGACTAGCGGGCAAGAGACCCAGTACTTC.

This clone was seen a few times. The chain joins TRBV19 to TRBJ2-7; D possibly uses TRBD1 or TRBD2 (5 bases each). The germline V and J ends were trimmed by 1 base and 5 bases, with 15 bases remaining between them. Germline CDR1 reads LNHDA; CDR2 reads SQIVND (reference sequence). CDR3 length: 15 residues. The CDR3 nucleotides read TGTGCCAGTAGTATAGGCCTAGCAGGGACGAACGAGCAGTACTTC. It translates to CASSIGLAGTNEQYF. Full variable domain (rest looked up from reference TRBV19 and TRBJ2-7): DGGITQSPKYLFRKEGQNVTLSCEQNLNHDAMYWYRQDPGQGLRLIYYSQIVNDFQKGDIAEGYSVSREKKESFPLTVTSAQKNPTAFYLCASSIGLAGTNEQYFGPGTRLTVT.

The chain joins TRBV28 to TRBJ1-6, with D hard to call. The CDR3 is made up of 16 amino acids. The germline V and J ends were trimmed by 6 bases and 1 base, with 13 bases remaining between them. Looked up from germline, CDR1 is MDHEN and CDR2 is SYDVKM. CDR3 coding DNA: TGTGCCAGCAGGGTATCGAGTGAGTCCTATAATTCACCCCTCCACTTT. Translating gives CASRVSSESYNSPLHF.